One T cell receptor (beta chain) is described in this entry. As yet, its antigen is unknown. Sequencing of each sample assayed around 10^5 TCR templates. The assay was immunoSEQ multiplex PCR, and TCRdb's table has in-frame clones only and misses some. The sample carries more than 85,000 clones, just under 95% recorded once. Per the germline V gene, CDR1 is SGHRS and CDR2 is YFSETQ. The CDR3 covers 14 residues. V dropped 0 bases and J dropped 2 bases, with 9 bases sitting between them. The entry originates in a study of siplizumab effects on memory and regulatory T cells. Study conclusions and caveats: Unstimulated naive T cells seemed to show more diversity than memory cells did, and they also seemed to be among the major contributors to the alloresponse.

The chain couples TRBV5-1 to TRBJ2-7; D not resolved. This clonotype was sampled from a human donor in good health. The sequencing sample was made of CD4+ T cells sorted from blood. CDR3 sequence: CASSLGGIAYEQYF. The CDR3 region has the DNA TGCGCCAGCAGCTTGGGGGGTATTGCCTACGAGCAGTACTTC.